A selection of T cell receptor beta chains follows, all from one sample in a study of T cell responses to AZD1222 COVID-19 vaccine. The data were produced by immunoSEQ multiplex PCR, yet TCRdb's version contains in-frame clones alone and is incomplete. The sample shows approximately 200,000 clones, 94% of them seen only once. The material was peripheral blood, obtained on day 0 of AZD1222 vaccination. The origin of the receptors is an adult in good health. Each CDR3 is given with its conserved first and last residue.

V | CDR3
TRBV21-1 | CASNELGDWATNEKLFF
TRBV28 | CASSLSGRNEQYF
TRBV29-1 | CSAFWALNTEAFF
TRBV11-3 | CASSLEGDRSFYGYTF
TRBV7-9 | CASSLVAGNTEAFF
TRBV20-1 | CSVRGNTEAFF
TRBV9 | CASSVGPELFF
TRBV7-8 | CASTPGTGVQPQHF
TRBV28 | CASSLRDPGSQPQHF
TRBV7-2 | CASSLPQGADTGELFF
TRBV7-2 | CASSTDAVRTEAFF
TRBV13 | CASSTGQVSSYEQYF
TRBV29-1 | CSVGRANTEAFF
TRBV6-1 | CASSAARDTSGYTF
TRBV3-1/TRBV3-2 | CASSLLPGQYNEKLFF
TRBV27 | CASSFMGGELFF
TRBV5-1 | CASSLAVGGAGANVLTF
TRBV7-2 | CASSGGLAGRTDTQYF
TRBV5-1 | CASSPGTGRNTEAFF
TRBV28 | CASSPPRVSGNTIYF
TRBV9 | CASSGSLGTQYF
TRBV5-4 | CASSLVGTVYGYTF
TRBV20-1 | CSAQNRGKQFF
TRBV29-1 | CSVGRLLGNQPQHF
TRBV21-1 | CASTRLAGVGYQETQYF
TRBV6-5 | CASSIIYEQYF